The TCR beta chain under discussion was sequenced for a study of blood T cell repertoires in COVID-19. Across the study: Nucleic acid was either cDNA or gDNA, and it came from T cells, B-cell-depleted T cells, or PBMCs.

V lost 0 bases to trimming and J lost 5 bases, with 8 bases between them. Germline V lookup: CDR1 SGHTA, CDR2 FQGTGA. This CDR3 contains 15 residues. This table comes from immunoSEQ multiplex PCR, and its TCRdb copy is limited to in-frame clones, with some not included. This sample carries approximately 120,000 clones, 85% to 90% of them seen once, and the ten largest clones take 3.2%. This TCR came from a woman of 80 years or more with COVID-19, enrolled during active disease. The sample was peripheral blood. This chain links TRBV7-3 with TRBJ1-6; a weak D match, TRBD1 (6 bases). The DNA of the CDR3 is TGTGCCAGCAGCTTAACAGGGGGGGATAATTCACCCCTCCACTTT. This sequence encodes CASSLTGGDNSPLHF.